This is a list of T cell receptor beta chains from one sample in a study of blood T cell repertoires in COVID-19. Profiling relied on immunoSEQ multiplex PCR, and the TCRdb table lists in-frame clones only, not all of them. The table records 25,000 to 35,000 clones, over 70% of them present only once. Source material: peripheral blood. The receptor source for this set is a woman in her seventies with acute or convalescent COVID-19. Each CDR3 is given with its conserved first and last residue. The order of the fields is J gene, V gene, CDR3 length, D gene, CDR3 protein. A D gene is named only where the DNA matches it firmly.

TRBJ2-4	TRBV10-3	14	TRBD1	CATRQGEAKNIQYF
TRBJ2-3	TRBV7-9	14	TRBD1	CASSLEGAGDTQYF
TRBJ2-1	TRBV27	15	TRBD2	CASSPRAREAYEQFF
TRBJ1-2	TRBV4-2	14	TRBD1	CASSQGTGAIGYTF
TRBJ2-7	TRBV11-3	13	NA	CASSLGGDREQYF
TRBJ2-2	TRBV28	15	TRBD1	CASSTPGQHTGELFF
TRBJ2-3	TRBV5-4	14	NA	CASSLTRDTDTQYF
TRBJ1-5	TRBV29-1	13	NA	CSVYEGGNQPQHF
TRBJ1-2	TRBV24-1	15	TRBD1	CATSDQDREGYGYTF
TRBJ2-3	TRBV5-1	12	NA	CASSSTSDTQYF
TRBJ2-1	TRBV2	13	NA	CASSLGSRGEQFF
TRBJ2-5	TRBV7-2	15	NA	CASSLVGQIKETQYF
TRBJ2-7	TRBV27	16	TRBD1	CASSLGWDSPSYEQYF
TRBJ1-2	TRBV28	12	NA	CASQLARGGYTF
TRBJ2-1	TRBV7-8	16	TRBD1	CASSRDRARGYNEQFF
TRBJ1-2	TRBV28	12	NA	CASNVGTYGYTF
TRBJ2-3	TRBV5-1	14	NA	CASSLASGRDTQYF
TRBJ2-7	TRBV10-3	14	NA	CAISDPGSSYEQYF
TRBJ2-7	TRBV18	15	NA	CASSSLPGSSYEQYF
TRBJ2-3	TRBV3-1/TRBV3-2	17	TRBD2	CASSQDRMIAGTDTQYF
TRBJ2-2	TRBV2	13	NA	CATQDLNTGELFF
TRBJ2-7	TRBV7-3	13	TRBD1	CASSFQAGQDQYF
TRBJ1-1	TRBV5-1	14	NA	CASSIDNMNTEAFF
TRBJ2-3	TRBV3-1/TRBV3-2	18	TRBD2	CASSLTSGRAGSLDTQYF
TRBJ2-7	TRBV5-6	15	TRBD2	CASSSVAGAGYEQYF
TRBJ1-2	TRBV5-6	14	TRBD1	CASSWGQEAYGYTF
TRBJ1-6	TRBV5-1	16	TRBD1	CASSLGQGLTDSPLHF
TRBJ1-1	TRBV28	14	TRBD1	CASREGQGFTEAFF
TRBJ2-3	TRBV6-4	15	NA	CASSSTGNSADTQYF
TRBJ2-7	TRBV11-2	15	NA	CASSLIDNFSYEQYF
TRBJ2-7	TRBV3-1/TRBV3-2	16	TRBD2	CASSQDSGLVSYEQYF
TRBJ1-2	TRBV9	14	NA	CASSVDDRNYGYTF
TRBJ2-5	TRBV7-2	15	TRBD2	CASSLASGVVETQYF
TRBJ2-7	TRBV4-1	15	NA	CASSQVGTSSYEQYF
TRBJ2-1	TRBV15	16	NA	CATSRDMEAFNNEQFF
TRBJ1-1	TRBV19	17	NA	CASTSWGLSRTNTEAFF
TRBJ1-5	TRBV4-2	16	NA	CASSREDRSSNQPQHF
TRBJ2-3	TRBV2	14	TRBD2	CASVAGGGTDTQYF
TRBJ1-5	TRBV23-1	17	TRBD1	CASSQIYGQGSNQPQHF
TRBJ1-1	TRBV28	15	TRBD1	CASSRQGAMNTEAFF